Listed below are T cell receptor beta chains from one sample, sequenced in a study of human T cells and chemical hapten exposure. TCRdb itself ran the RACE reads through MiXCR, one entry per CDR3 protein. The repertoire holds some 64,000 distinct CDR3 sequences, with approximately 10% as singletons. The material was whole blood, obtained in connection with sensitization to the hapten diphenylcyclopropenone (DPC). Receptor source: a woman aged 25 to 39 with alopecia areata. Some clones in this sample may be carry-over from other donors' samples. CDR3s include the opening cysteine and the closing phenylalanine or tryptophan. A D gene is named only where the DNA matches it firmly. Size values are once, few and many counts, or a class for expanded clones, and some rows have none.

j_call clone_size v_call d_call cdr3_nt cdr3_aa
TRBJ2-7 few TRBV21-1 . TGTGCCAGCAGCAAAGGTGGGGTACTCTCCTACGAGCAGTACTTC CASSKGGVLSYEQYF
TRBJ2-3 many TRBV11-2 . TGTGCCAGCAGCCCCCGGGAGAGCACAGATACGCAGTATTTT CASSPRESTDTQYF
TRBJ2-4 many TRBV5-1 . TGCGCCAGCAGCTTACAACCAGAAAAGAAAAACATTCAGTACTTC CASSLQPEKKNIQYF
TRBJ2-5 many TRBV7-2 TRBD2 TGTGCCAGCACGACTAGCGGGGGGGCCCTCGAGACCCAGTACTTC CASTTSGGALETQYF
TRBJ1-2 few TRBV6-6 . TGTGCCAGCAGATGGGGAGGGGGAAACTATGGCTACACCTTC CASRWGGGNYGYTF
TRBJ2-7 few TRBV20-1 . TGCAGTGCTAGCCCAGGGCCCGAGCAGTACTTC CSASPGPEQYF
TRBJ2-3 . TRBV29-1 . TGCAGCGTCCAGGGAGGGGGCCTCACAGATACGCAGTATTTT CSVQGGGLTDTQYF
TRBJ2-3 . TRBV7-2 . TGTGCCAGCAGCAGGACGACTCCAGATACGCAGTATTTT CASSRTTPDTQYF
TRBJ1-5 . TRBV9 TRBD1 TGTGCCAGCAGCCAGGGGGTGATCAATCAGCCCCAGCATTTT CASSQGVINQPQHF
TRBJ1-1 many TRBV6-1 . TGTGCCAGCAGGCGGAGCAGGGTAGGCGGGAATACTGAAGCTTTCTTT CASRRSRVGGNTEAFF
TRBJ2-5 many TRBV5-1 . TGCGCCAGCAGCTTGGGTACAGGCTCCCAAGAGACCCAGTACTTC CASSLGTGSQETQYF
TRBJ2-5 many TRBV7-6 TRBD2 TGTGCCAGCAGCCCGCAACTAGCGGGGGGAGTAGAGGTGGAGACCCAGTACTTC CASSPQLAGGVEVETQYF
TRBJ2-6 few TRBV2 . TGTGCCAGCAGTGATCCAGGGCGGGCCAACGTCCTGACTTTC CASSDPGRANVLTF
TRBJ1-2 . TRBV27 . TGTGCCAGCAGTTTAGCGGCAAGCACTTATGGCTACACCTTC CASSLAASTYGYTF
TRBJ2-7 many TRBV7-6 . TGTGCCAGCAGCTCACAGGGAACGTTGGGCGAGCAGTACTTC CASSSQGTLGEQYF
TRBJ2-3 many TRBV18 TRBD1 TGTGCCAGCTCACCACCCGGGACAGGGTTTTCAGATACGCAGTATTTT CASSPPGTGFSDTQYF
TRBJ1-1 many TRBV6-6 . TGTGCCAGCAGTTACGGCGGGGGGGTTGACACTGAAGCTTTCTTT CASSYGGGVDTEAFF
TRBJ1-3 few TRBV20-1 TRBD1 TGCAGTGCTACCCGGGACAGCTCAAGCTCTGGAAACACCATATATTTT CSATRDSSSSGNTIYF
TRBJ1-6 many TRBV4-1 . TGCGCCAGCAGCCAAGATGCGGTTGGGTATAATTCACCCCTCCACTTT CASSQDAVGYNSPLHF
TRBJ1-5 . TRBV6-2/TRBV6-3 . TGTGCCAGCTCCATCCGGAATCAGCCCCAGCATTTT CASSIRNQPQHF
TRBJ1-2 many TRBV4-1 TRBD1 TGCGCCAGCAGCCCGCAGACAGGGGGCATTGGTGGCTACACCTTC CASSPQTGGIGGYTF
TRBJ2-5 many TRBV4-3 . TGCGCCAGCAGCCAAGATTTAGGCAGTCAAGAGACCCAGTACTTC CASSQDLGSQETQYF
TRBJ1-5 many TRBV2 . TGTGCCAGCAGGCAGGGCAATCAGCCCCAGCATTTT CASRQGNQPQHF
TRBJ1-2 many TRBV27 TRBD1 TGTGCCAGCAGTTCTCTGGGGACAGGGAAGATCTATGGCTACACCTTC CASSSLGTGKIYGYTF
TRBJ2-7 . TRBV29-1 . TGCAGCGTTGTTGAGGTTTACGAGCAGTACTTC CSVVEVYEQYF
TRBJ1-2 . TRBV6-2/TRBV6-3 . TGTGCCAGCAGTTACTCGAGCCTGTTCTATGGCTACACCTTC CASSYSSLFYGYTF
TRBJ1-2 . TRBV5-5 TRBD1 TGTGCCAACAGCCGGGGACAGGGCTATGGCTACACCTTC CANSRGQGYGYTF
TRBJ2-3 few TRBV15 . TGTGCCACCAGCAATATCGTAAATGCCGCAGATACGCAGTATTTT CATSNIVNAADTQYF
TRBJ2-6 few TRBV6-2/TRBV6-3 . TGTGCCAGCATGATACGGGATCTGTCTGGGGCCAACGTCCTGACTTTC CASMIRDLSGANVLTF
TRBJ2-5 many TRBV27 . TGTGCCAGCAGTTTCAGGGTGAGGGAGACCCAGTACTTC CASSFRVRETQYF
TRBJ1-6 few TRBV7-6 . TGTGCCAGCAGCTTAGAAACGGCAGAGAATAATTCACCCCTCCACTTT CASSLETAENNSPLHF
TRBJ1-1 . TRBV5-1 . TGCGCCAGCAGCTTCCCCGGGAACACTGAAGCTTTCTTT CASSFPGNTEAFF
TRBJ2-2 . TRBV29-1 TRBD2 TGCAGCGTGCCTAGCGGAGCCGGGGAGCTGTTTTTT CSVPSGAGELFF
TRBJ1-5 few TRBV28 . TGTGCCAGCAGGATCTCGTTAGATACGAGGAATCAGCCCCAGCATTTT CASRISLDTRNQPQHF
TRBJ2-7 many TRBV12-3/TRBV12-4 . TGTGCCAGCAGTTTCAGGGGATCCTACGAGCAGTACTTC CASSFRGSYEQYF
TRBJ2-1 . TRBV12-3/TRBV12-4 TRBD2 TGTGCCAGCAGACCGGGACTAGAAAATGAGCAGTTCTTC CASRPGLENEQFF
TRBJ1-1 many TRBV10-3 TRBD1 TGTGCCATGGGGACAGGCCCCAACACTGAAGCTTTCTTT CAMGTGPNTEAFF
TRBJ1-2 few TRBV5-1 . TGCGCCAGCAGCTTGGAAACTGGCTATGGCTACACCTTC CASSLETGYGYTF
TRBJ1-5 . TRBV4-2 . TGTGCCAGCAGCCAAGATCACAACAAGCATCAGCCCCAGCATTTT CASSQDHNKHQPQHF
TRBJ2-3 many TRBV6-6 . TGTGCCAGCAGCCTAACTAAGCCAGATACGCAGTATTTT CASSLTKPDTQYF
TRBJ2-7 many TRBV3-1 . TGTGCCAGCAGCCAAGGCAGCGGTCAGAACGAGCAGTACTTC CASSQGSGQNEQYF
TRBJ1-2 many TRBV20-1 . TGCAGTGCTGTCGAGGGGGCTAACTATGGCTACACCTTC CSAVEGANYGYTF
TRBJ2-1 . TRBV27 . TGTGCCAGCAGTCTAGGGGGTAGGTCGGACAATGAGCAGTTCTTC CASSLGGRSDNEQFF
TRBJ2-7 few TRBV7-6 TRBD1 TGTGCCAGCAGCTTAACCGGGACAGGAACATACGAGCAGTACTTC CASSLTGTGTYEQYF
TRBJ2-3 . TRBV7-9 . TGTGCCAGCAGCCTAGGAGGGACGGCTAGCACAGATACGCAGTATTTT CASSLGGTASTDTQYF
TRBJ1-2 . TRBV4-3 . TGCGCCAGCAGCCAAGATGTACAGGGAGGCTATGGCTACACCTTC CASSQDVQGGYGYTF
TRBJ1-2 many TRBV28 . TGTGCCAGCAGCCGGTATACGAGAACAAACTATGGCTACACCTTC CASSRYTRTNYGYTF
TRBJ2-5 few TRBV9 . TGTGCCAGCAGCGTAAGTTTGGAAGAGACCCAGTACTTC CASSVSLEETQYF
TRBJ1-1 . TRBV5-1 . TGCGCCAGCAGCCCCGCGGGCGCACCGAACACTGAAGCTTTCTTT CASSPAGAPNTEAFF
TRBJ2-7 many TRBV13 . TGTGCCAGCAGCCCCGGTCCAGGGTCTTACGAGCAGTACTTC CASSPGPGSYEQYF
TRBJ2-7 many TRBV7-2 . TGTGCCAGCAGCTTAAGCGGCAGCTCCTACGAGCAGTACTTC CASSLSGSSYEQYF
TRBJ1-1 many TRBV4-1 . TGCGCCAGCAGGGACGGACAGAACACTGAAGCTTTCTTT CASRDGQNTEAFF
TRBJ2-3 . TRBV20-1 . TGCAGTACGGTTTTCAGCACAGATACGCAGTATTTT CSTVFSTDTQYF